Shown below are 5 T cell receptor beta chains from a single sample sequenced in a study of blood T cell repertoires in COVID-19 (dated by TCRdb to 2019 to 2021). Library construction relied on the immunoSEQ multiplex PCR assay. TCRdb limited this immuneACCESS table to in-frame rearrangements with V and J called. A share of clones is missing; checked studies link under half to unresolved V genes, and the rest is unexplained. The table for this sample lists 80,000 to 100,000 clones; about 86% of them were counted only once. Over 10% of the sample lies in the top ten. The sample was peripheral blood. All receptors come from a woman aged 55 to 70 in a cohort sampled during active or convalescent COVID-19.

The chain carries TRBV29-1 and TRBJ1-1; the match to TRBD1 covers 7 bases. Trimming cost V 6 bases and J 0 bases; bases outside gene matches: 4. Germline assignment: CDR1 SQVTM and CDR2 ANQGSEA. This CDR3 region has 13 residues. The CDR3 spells CSVTGTVNTEAFF. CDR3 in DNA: TGCAGCGTAACCGGGACAGTGAACACTGAAGCTTTCTTT.

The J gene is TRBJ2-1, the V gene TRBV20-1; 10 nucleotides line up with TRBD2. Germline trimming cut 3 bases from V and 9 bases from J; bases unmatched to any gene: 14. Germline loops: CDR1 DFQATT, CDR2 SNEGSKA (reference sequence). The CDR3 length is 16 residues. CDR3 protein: CSASLNKREGRGEQFF. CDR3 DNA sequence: TGCAGTGCTAGTCTCAATAAGCGGGAGGGCCGCGGTGAGCAGTTCTTC.

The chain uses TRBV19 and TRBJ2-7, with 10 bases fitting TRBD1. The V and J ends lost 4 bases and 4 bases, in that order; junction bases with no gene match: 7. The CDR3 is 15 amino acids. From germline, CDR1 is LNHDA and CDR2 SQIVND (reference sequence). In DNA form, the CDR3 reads TGTGCCAGTAGTACTCCGGGACAGGGGCGTTACGAGCAGTACTTC. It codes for CASSTPGQGRYEQYF. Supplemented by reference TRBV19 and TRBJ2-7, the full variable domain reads DGGITQSPKYLFRKEGQNVTLSCEQNLNHDAMYWYRQDPGQGLRLIYYSQIVNDFQKGDIAEGYSVSREKKESFPLTVTSAQKNPTAFYLCASSTPGQGRYEQYFGPGTRLTVT.

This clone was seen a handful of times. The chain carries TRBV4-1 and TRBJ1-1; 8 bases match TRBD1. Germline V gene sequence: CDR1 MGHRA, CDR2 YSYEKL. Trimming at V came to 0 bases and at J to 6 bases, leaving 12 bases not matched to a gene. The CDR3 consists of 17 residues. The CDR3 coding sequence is TGCGCCAGCAGCCAAGAAGGGACAGGTTACACGAGACCTGAAGCTTTCTTT. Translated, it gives CASSQEGTGYTRPEAFF.

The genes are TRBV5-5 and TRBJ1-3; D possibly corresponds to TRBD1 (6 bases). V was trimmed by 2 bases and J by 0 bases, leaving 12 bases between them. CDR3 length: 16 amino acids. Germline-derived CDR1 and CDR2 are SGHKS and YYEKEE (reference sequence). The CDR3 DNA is TGTGCCAGCAGCTTACGGGGGGGCCTCTCTGGAAACACCATATATTTT. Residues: CASSLRGGLSGNTIYF.